Following are 14 T cell receptor beta chains from one sample sequenced in a study of T cell repertoires in cytomegalovirus infection. Their antigen targets remain unknown. TCRdb called the reads again in MiXCR, with one record for every CDR3 protein. This table holds 680,000 or so distinct CDR3 sequences, 30% to 40% found once. Sequences were derived from cultured PBMCs, sampled from culture after CMV antigen stimulation. The origin of the receptors is a human donor in good health (CMV status not recorded). Some clones in this sample may be carry-over from other donors' samples.

This sequence joins TRBV3-1 and TRBJ1-1; D is undetermined. CDR1 and CDR2 (germline): LGHDT, YNNKEL (reference sequence). CDR3 length: 13 residues. Trimming took 2 bases from V and 4 from J, leaving 8 bases between them. Here the CDR3 reads CASSQFGGTEAFF. The CDR3 coding sequence is TGTGCCAGCAGCCAATTCGGTGGCACTGAAGCTTTCTTT.

This chain connects TRBV19 to TRBJ2-1; D may be TRBD2 (5 bases). V lost 6 bases, J lost 6 bases, and 12 bases lay in between. CDR1 and CDR2 (germline): LNHDA, SQIVND (reference sequence). The CDR3 totals 13 residues. CDR3 loop: CASRILGINEQFF. In DNA, the CDR3 is TGTGCCAGTAGGATACTAGGTATCAATGAGCAGTTCTTC.

The chain uses TRBV6-6 and TRBJ2-7; no clear D. The germline V and J ends were trimmed by 2 bases and 2 bases, with 10 bases remaining between them. The germline V gene encodes CDR1 MNHNY and CDR2 SVGAGI (reference sequence). The CDR3 spans 14 residues. In DNA form, the CDR3 reads TGTGCCAGCAGTTACGAACGGAGCACCTACGAGCAGTACTTC. It specifies CASSYERSTYEQYF.

V usage is TRBV4-2 and J usage is TRBJ1-5; D is unresolved. The CDR3 is made up of 15 amino acids. Per germline, CDR1 LGHNA and CDR2 YNFKEQ. V lost 6 bases to trimming and J lost 4 bases, with 16 bases between them. CDR3 DNA sequence: TGTGCCAGCAGAGGCAAGGGATTTAGTAATCAGCCCCAGCATTTT. Translating gives CASRGKGFSNQPQHF.

This sequence joins TRBV6-2 or TRBV6-3 and TRBJ1-2; 7 bases line up with TRBD1. From germline, CDR1 is MNHEY and CDR2 SVGEGT. J lost 5 bases, V lost 6 bases, and 12 bases had no gene match. CDR3 length equals 15 residues. CDR3 amino acids: CASSNQRTGRYGYTF. In DNA form, the CDR3 reads TGTGCCAGCAGCAACCAGAGGACAGGTCGATATGGCTACACCTTC.

The CDR3 sequence is CASSPSASSPDTQYF. DNA of the CDR3: TGTGCCAGCTCACCATCGGCTAGCAGCCCAGATACGCAGTATTTT. The genes are TRBV18 and TRBJ2-3; D is possibly TRBD2 (5 bases). The germline CDR1 and CDR2 sequences are KGHSH and LQKENI. Trimming removed 2 bases from V and 4 bases from J, with 13 bases in between. This CDR3 comprises 15 residues.

The chain carries TRBV7-9 and TRBJ2-1, with 9 bases fitting TRBD2. V lost 0 bases and J lost 6; bases outside the gene matches: 3. This CDR3 is 15 amino acids long. Per the germline V gene, CDR1 is SEHNR and CDR2 is FQNEAQ (reference sequence). CDR3 loop: CASSLAASGANEQFF. For the CDR3, the DNA is TGTGCCAGCAGCTTAGCGGCTAGCGGGGCCAATGAGCAGTTCTTC.

The chain employs TRBV7-6 and TRBJ2-7; D remains ambiguous. Deletions cut 2 bases from V and 0 bases from J, with 11 bases between. CDR3 length: 15 amino acids. Germline CDR1 is SGHVS and CDR2 is FNYEAQ. CDR3 in DNA: TGTGCCAGCAGCTTACGGCCTACCTCCTCCTACGAGCAGTACTTC. Encoded protein: CASSLRPTSSYEQYF.

This clonotype has ten or more counts. V usage is TRBV7-2 and J usage is TRBJ1-1, with D hard to call. The CDR3 length is 14 residues. The germline V gene has CDR1 SGHTA and CDR2 FQGNSA. Trimming removed 5 bases from V and 4 bases from J, with 14 bases in between. CDR3 protein: CASSQKEAITEAFF. CDR3 bases: TGTGCCAGCAGCCAGAAGGAAGCAATCACTGAAGCTTTCTTT.

The gene calls are TRBV7-2 and TRBJ2-1; 12 bases match TRBD2. Germline V gives CDR1 SGHTA, CDR2 FQGNSA. The junction had 3 bases not matched to a gene; V was cut back by 4 bases and J by 2 bases. The CDR3 length is 16 residues. CDR3 in amino acids: CASSSGLAGPYNEQFF. CDR3 nucleotide sequence: TGTGCCAGCAGCTCCGGACTAGCGGGACCCTACAATGAGCAGTTCTTC.

The chain uses TRBV19 and TRBJ1-2; perhaps TRBD1 as D (5 bases). The CDR3 contains 13 residues. Trimming removed 7 bases at V and 8 bases at J, with 17 bases between. Germline-derived CDR1 and CDR2 are LNHDA and SQIVND (reference sequence). The CDR3 is CASTPGGSYGYTF. For the CDR3, the DNA is TGTGCCAGTACCCCTGGGGGTTCTTACGGCTACACCTTC.

This clonotype was observed many times. J is TRBJ1-2 and V is TRBV7-8, with D hard to call. Germline lookup yields CDR1 SGHVS and CDR2 FQNEAQ. Trimming took off 3 bases at V and 8 bases at J, with 13 bases between the two ends. The CDR3 sequence is 13 residues long. The DNA for the CDR3 is TGTGCCAGCAGCTTGACACCGGGAAGAGGCTACACCTTC. Translated: CASSLTPGRGYTF.

This clonotype was picked up a small number of times. The CDR3, as DNA: TGCAGTGCATCACGGGTGAGGGAGCAGTACTTC. Protein: CSASRVREQYF. The rearrangement joins TRBV20-1 to TRBJ2-7; the D is unclear. V lost 6 bases to trimming and J lost 7 bases, with 13 bases between them. The CDR3 loop spans 11 amino acids. Germline assignment: CDR1 DFQATT and CDR2 SNEGSKA (reference sequence).

DNA of the CDR3: TGCAGTGCTAGAGATCGGGTGGGGAGGGATGAGCAGTTCTTC. Translated: CSARDRVGRDEQFF. The V gene is TRBV20-1, the J gene TRBJ2-1; 7 bases line up with TRBD2. CDR1 is DFQATT and CDR2 is SNEGSKA in the germline V gene (reference sequence). This CDR3 contains 14 residues. With V trimmed by 0 bases and J by 8 bases, 7 bases remained unmatched.